This T cell receptor (beta chain) was recorded in a study of blood T cell repertoires in COVID-19. Study-level background: The study drew acute and convalescent COVID-19 samples from the United States, Italy and Spain.

This clone has a handful of counts. The protocol was immunoSEQ multiplex PCR, while the TCRdb copy is restricted to in-frame clones and leaves out a portion. The sample lists some 200,000 clones; roughly 89% were seen once. Germline CDR1 is MNHEY and CDR2 is SVGEGT. This CDR3 has 17 amino acids. Unmatched junction bases numbered 17, after V lost 6 bases and J lost 5 bases. The gene calls are TRBV6-2 or TRBV6-3 and TRBJ2-5; TRBD2 aligns across 8 bases. The sequenced sample was peripheral blood. This TCR derives from a woman between 18 and 29 years old who had recovered from COVID-19. The CDR3 nucleotides are TGTGCCAGCAGCCAAATCGGGACTAGTTTGGATGCGGAGACCCAGTACTTC. It encodes CASSQIGTSLDAETQYF.